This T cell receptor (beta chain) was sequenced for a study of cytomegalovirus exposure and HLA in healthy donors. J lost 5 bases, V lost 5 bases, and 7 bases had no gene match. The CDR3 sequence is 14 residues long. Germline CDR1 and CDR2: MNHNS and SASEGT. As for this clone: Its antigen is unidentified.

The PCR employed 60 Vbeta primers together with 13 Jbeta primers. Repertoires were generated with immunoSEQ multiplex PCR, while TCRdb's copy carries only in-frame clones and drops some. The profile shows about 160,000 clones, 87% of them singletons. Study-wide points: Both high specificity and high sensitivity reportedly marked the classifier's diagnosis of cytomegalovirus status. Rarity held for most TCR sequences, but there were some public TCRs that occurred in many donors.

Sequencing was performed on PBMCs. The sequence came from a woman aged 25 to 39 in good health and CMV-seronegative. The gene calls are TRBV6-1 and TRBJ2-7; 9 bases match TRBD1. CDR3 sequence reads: CASSPRDRVHEQYF. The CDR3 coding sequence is TGTGCCAGCAGTCCCCGGGACAGGGTACACGAGCAGTACTTC.